This TCR beta chain was obtained from a study of cytomegalovirus exposure and HLA in healthy donors. The overall study: Later, an analysis reported that the roughly 120 validation repertoires had used the same platform as the roughly 720 first-cohort repertoires. General study findings and limits: Reported performance of the classifier showed diagnosis of cytomegalovirus status with high specificity and sensitivity.

Profiling relied on immunoSEQ multiplex PCR, and the TCRdb table lists in-frame clones only, not all of them. The sample has around 54,000 clones, around 90% seen once; the top ten hold 8.4%. J was trimmed by 8 bases and V by 1 base; bases with no gene match: 7. Germline CDR1 reads SGHNT; CDR2 reads YYREEE (reference sequence). CDR3 size: 14 residues. With respect to this clone: Antigen: not known.

Separate from the approximately 700-subject first cohort was the approximately 120-subject validation cohort, to which the donors belonged. The chain has TRBV5-4 and TRBJ1-2; 8 bases line up with TRBD1. What was sequenced was PBMCs. This TCR was recovered from a young woman in good health and CMV-seropositive. The CDR3 protein is CASSLSQGARGYTF. The CDR3 DNA sequence: TGTGCCAGCAGCTTGTCGCAGGGGGCGAGAGGCTACACCTTC. The whole variable domain, filled in from reference TRBV5-4 and TRBJ1-2, reads ETGVTQSPTHLIKTRGQQVTLRCSSQSGHNTVSWYQQALGQGPQFIFQYYREEENGRGNFPPRFSGLQFPNYSSELNVNALELDDSALYLCASSLSQGARGYTFGSGTRLTVV.